This T cell receptor beta chain was captured by sequencing in a study of PD-1 blockade in classical Hodgkin lymphoma. Study findings and constraints: Although disease activity or prior therapy may be involved, causes of the repertoire differences remain undefined. Diminished baseline TCR diversity has been reported in newly diagnosed patients relative to healthy donors.

The time point denotes: newly diagnosed, previously untreated cHL patient sample. Newly diagnosed, untreated classical Hodgkin lymphoma PBMCs provided comparison. About this clone itself: Its target is not known.

CDR1 and CDR2 (germline): MNHEY, SVGAGI. V lost 6 bases and J lost 3, with 14 bases in between. The CDR3 runs 14 residues. Sequencing used immunoSEQ multiplex PCR; TCRdb keeps in-frame clones, though not all of them. The table shows roughly 70,000 clones, with over 90% occurring only once. The sequencing input was peripheral blood mononuclear cells (PBMCs). The TCR originated in a human donor with classical Hodgkin lymphoma. The gene calls are TRBV6-5 and TRBJ1-2, with D possibly being TRBD1 (5 bases). The CDR3 here is CASRRTGGDYGYTF. CDR3 coding DNA: TGTGCCAGCAGGAGGACGGGGGGGGACTATGGCTACACCTTC.